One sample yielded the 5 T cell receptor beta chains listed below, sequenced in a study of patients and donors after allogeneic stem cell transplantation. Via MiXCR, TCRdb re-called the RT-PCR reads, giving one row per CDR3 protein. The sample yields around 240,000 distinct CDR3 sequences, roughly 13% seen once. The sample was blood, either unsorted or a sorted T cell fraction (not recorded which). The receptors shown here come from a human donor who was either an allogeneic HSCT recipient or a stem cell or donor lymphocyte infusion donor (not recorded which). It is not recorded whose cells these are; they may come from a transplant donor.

This CDR3 is CASGTKHLFQETQYF. DNA for the CDR3: TGTGCCAGCGGGACTAAGCACCTGTTCCAAGAGACCCAGTACTTC. This chain joins TRBV6-2 or TRBV6-3 and TRBJ2-5, with 7 bases that match TRBD2. The germline V gene has CDR1 MNHEY and CDR2 SVGEGT. The J segment lost 1 base and the V segment lost 8 bases, leaving 10 bases of the junction unmatched. The length of the CDR3 is 15 residues.

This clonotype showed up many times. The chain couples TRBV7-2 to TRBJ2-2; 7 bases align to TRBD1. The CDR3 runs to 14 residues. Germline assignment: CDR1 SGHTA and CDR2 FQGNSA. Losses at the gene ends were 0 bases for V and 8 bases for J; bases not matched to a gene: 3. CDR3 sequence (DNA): TGTGCCAGCAGCTTAGCAGGGGGCGCGGGGGAGCTGTTTTTT. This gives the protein CASSLAGGAGELFF.

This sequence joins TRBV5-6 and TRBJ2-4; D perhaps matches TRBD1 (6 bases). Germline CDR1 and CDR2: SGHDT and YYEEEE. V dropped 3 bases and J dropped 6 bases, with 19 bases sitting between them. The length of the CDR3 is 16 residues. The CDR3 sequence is CASSSLRVAQGNIQYF. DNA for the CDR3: TGTGCCAGCAGCTCTCTCAGGGTCGCACAGGGAAACATTCAGTACTTC.

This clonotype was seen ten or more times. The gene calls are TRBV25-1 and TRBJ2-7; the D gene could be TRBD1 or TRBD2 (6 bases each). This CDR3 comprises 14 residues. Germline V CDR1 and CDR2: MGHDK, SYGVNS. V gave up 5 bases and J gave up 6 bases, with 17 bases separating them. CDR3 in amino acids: CASSLWDKGGEQYF. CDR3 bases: TGTGCCAGCAGTCTATGGGACAAGGGAGGCGAGCAGTACTTC.

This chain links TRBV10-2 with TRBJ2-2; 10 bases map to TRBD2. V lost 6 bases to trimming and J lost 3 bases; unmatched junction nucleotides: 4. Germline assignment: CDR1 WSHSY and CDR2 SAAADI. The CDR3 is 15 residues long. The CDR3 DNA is TGCGCCAGCAGAAGCGGGAGGGGCTACACCGGGGAGCTGTTTTTT. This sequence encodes CASRSGRGYTGELFF.